The clone carrying this T cell receptor (beta chain) came up once. What it binds is not known. The source of the sample is a study of vaccination and CD4 T cells after COVID-19. Across the study: Six male and four female convalescents took part, two of them Hispanic.

Documented treatment: approximately 10-day PBMC culture with coronavirus spike peptide pools or control peptides (ViraFEST assay). Germline loops: CDR1 KGHDR, CDR2 SFDVKD. The CDR3 extends over 13 amino acids. Deletions cut 4 bases from V and 5 bases from J, with 11 bases between. The Oncomine TCR Beta short-read assay was what sequenced the DNA obtained from cultured CD4+ T cells. TCRdb re-analysed the PCR reads in MiXCR, keeping a single row per CDR3 protein. The sample shows more than 7,500 distinct CDR3 sequences, around three fifths of them seen only once. The sample consisted of CD4+ T cells from blood, cultured in vitro. This chain joins TRBV24-1 and TRBJ2-7; D gene ambiguous. The receptor was derived from a human donor who had recovered from COVID-19. CDR3: CATSDHILHEQYF. The CDR3 bases are TGTGCCACCAGTGACCACATCCTCCACGAGCAGTACTTC.